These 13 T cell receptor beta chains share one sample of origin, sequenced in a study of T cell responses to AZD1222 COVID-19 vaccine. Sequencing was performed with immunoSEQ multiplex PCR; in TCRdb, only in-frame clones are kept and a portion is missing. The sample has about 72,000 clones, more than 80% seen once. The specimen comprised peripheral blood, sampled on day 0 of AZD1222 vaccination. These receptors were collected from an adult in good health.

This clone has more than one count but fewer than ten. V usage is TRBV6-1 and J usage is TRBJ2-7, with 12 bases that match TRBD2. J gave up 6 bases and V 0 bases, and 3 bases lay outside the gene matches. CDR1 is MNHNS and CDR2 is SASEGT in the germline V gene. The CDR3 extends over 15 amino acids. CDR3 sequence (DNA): TGTGCCAGCAGTGAAGCGACTAGCGGGAGTACCGAGCAGTACTTC. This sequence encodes CASSEATSGSTEQYF.

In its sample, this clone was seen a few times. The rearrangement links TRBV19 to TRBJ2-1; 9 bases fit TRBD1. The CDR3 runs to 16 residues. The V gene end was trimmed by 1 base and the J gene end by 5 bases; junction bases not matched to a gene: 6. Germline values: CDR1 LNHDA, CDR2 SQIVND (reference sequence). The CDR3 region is CASSIGDGQGHNEQFF. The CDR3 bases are TGTGCCAGTAGTATAGGTGATGGACAGGGGCACAATGAGCAGTTCTTC.

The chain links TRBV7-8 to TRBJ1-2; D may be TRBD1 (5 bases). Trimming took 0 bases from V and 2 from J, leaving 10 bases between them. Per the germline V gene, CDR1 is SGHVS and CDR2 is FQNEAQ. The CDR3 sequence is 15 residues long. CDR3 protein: CASSLAETANYGYTF. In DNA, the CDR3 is TGTGCCAGCAGCTTAGCGGAGACAGCGAACTATGGCTACACCTTC.

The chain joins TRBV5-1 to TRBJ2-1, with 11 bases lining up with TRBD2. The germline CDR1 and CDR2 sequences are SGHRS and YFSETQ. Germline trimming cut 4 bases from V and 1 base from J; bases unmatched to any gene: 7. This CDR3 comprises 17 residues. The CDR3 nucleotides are TGCGCCAGCAGCGCCGAAGGGACTAGCGGATCCTACAATGAGCAGTTCTTC. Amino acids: CASSAEGTSGSYNEQFF.

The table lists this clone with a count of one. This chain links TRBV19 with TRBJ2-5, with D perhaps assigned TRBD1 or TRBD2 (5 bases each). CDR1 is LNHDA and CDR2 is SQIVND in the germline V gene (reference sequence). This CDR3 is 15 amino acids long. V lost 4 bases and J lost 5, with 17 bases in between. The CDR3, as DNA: TGTGCCAGTAGTAGGGCAGCGACCGAGGGGGAGACCCAGTACTTC. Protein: CASSRAATEGETQYF.

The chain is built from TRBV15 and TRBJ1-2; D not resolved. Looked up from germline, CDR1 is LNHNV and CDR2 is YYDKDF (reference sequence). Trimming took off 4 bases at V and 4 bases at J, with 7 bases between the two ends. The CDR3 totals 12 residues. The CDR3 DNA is TGTGCCACCAGCACCCACTTCTATGGCTACACCTTC. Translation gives CATSTHFYGYTF.

The chain's CDR3 is CAIKGTDSNYGYTF. The CDR3, as DNA: TGTGCCATCAAGGGGACGGATTCAAACTATGGCTACACCTTC. J is TRBJ1-2 and V is TRBV10-3; TRBD1 might be the D (5 bases). There are 14 residues in the CDR3. The germline gives CDR1 ENHRY, CDR2 SYGVKD. V lost 7 bases and J lost 2, with 14 bases in between.

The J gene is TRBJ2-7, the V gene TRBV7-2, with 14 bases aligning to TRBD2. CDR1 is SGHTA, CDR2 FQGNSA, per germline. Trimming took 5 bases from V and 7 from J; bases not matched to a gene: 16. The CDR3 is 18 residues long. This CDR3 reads CASSRGLAGVGPSDEQYF. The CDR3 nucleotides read TGTGCCAGCAGCCGGGGACTAGCGGGAGTAGGACCCTCGGATGAGCAGTACTTC.

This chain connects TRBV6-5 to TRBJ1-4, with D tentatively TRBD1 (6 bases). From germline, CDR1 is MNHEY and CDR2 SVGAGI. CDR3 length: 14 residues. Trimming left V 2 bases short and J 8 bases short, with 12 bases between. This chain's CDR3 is CASSYGGAGEKLFF. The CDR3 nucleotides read TGTGCCAGCAGTTACGGGGGGGCCGGGGAAAAACTGTTTTTT.

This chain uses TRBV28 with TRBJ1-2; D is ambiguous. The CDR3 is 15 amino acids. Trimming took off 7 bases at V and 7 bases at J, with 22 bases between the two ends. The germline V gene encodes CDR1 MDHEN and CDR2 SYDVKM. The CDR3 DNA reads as TGTGCCAGCACCCCAACTCAGGCTCGACTCCCTGGCTACACCTTC. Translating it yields CASTPTQARLPGYTF.

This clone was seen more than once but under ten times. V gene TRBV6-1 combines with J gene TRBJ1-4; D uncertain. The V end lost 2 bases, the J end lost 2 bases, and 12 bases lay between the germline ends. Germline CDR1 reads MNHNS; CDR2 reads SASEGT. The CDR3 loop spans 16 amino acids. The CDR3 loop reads CASSESVRWTNEKLFF. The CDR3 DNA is TGTGCCAGCAGTGAATCCGTGAGGTGGACTAATGAAAAACTGTTTTTT.

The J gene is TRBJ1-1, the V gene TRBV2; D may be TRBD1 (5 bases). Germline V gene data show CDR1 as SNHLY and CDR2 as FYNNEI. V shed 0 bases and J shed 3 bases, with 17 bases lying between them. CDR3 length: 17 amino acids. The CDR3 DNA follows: TGTGCCAGCAGTGAAGCGCGTTACTCCGGGGGGGACACTGAAGCTTTCTTT. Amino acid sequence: CASSEARYSGGDTEAFF.

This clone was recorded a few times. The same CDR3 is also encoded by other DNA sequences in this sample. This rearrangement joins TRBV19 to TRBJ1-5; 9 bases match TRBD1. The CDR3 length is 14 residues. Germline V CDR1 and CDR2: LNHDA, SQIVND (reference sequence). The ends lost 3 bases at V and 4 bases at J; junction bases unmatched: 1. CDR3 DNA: TGTGCCAGTAGTATGACAGGGGGAAATCAGCCCCAGCATTTT. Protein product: CASSMTGGNQPQHF.